A selection of T cell receptor beta chains follows, all from one sample in a study of T-cell memory formation after mild COVID-19. TCRdb re-analysed the 5' RACE reads in MiXCR, keeping a single row per CDR3 protein. Among about 430,000 distinct CDR3 sequences listed, roughly 17% were seen once. The source material was PBMCs or a T cell subset sorted from them (not recorded which). The receptor source for this set is a man younger than 35 who had mild COVID-19 (a few samples of this study predate the infection). Cell type and time point are not known. Each CDR3 is given with its conserved first and last residue. The D gene is left open where the match is weak. Size is stated for part of the rows, as once, few or many counts, or as a class when the clone is expanded.

V: TRBV7-2
size: few
D: .
J: TRBJ1-3
CDR3: CASSRKTGNTIYF
DNA: TGTGCCAGCAGCCGAAAAACTGGAAACACCATATATTTT

V: TRBV7-2
size: .
D: .
J: TRBJ2-2
CDR3: CASSLLAGELFF
DNA: TGTGCCAGCAGCTTATTGGCCGGGGAGCTGTTTTTT

V: TRBV5-1
size: many
D: TRBD1
J: TRBJ1-2
CDR3: CASSLEGAGDGYTF
DNA: TGCGCCAGCAGCCTCGAGGGGGCTGGGGATGGCTACACCTTC

V: TRBV20-1
size: few
D: TRBD1
J: TRBJ2-1
CDR3: CSAPGTGGIKNEQFF
DNA: TGCAGTGCTCCGGGGACAGGTGGGATTAAAAATGAGCAGTTCTTC

V: TRBV10-3
size: .
D: .
J: TRBJ2-3
CDR3: CAISDYSTDQYF
DNA: TGTGCCATCAGTGACTACAGCACAGATCAGTATTTT

V: TRBV18
size: .
D: TRBD1
J: TRBJ1-6
CDR3: CASSQGQVGSPLHF
DNA: TGTGCCAGCTCCCAAGGACAGGTCGGTTCACCCCTCCACTTT

V: TRBV7-9
size: few
D: .
J: TRBJ2-7
CDR3: CASRSTGNHEQYF
DNA: TGTGCCAGCAGATCTACAGGGAACCACGAGCAGTACTTC

V: TRBV20-1
size: .
D: .
J: TRBJ2-3
CDR3: CSARSTSTDTQYF
DNA: TGCAGTGCTAGATCGACTAGCACAGATACGCAGTATTTT

V: TRBV2
size: few
D: TRBD2
J: TRBJ2-1
CDR3: CASSWTSSRAGQFF
DNA: TGTGCCAGCAGCTGGACTAGCTCCAGGGCGGGGCAGTTCTTC

V: TRBV10-2
size: .
D: .
J: TRBJ1-6
CDR3: CASSETSGGYNSPLHF
DNA: TGCGCCAGCAGTGAGACGTCGGGGGGGTATAATTCACCCCTCCACTTT

V: TRBV5-1
size: .
D: .
J: TRBJ1-6
CDR3: CASAQGPETPLHF
DNA: TGCGCCAGCGCACAGGGACCAGAAACACCCCTCCACTTT

V: TRBV4-1
size: .
D: .
J: TRBJ1-1
CDR3: CASSQDLGMGTEAFF
DNA: TGCGCCAGCAGCCAAGATCTGGGAATGGGCACTGAAGCTTTCTTT

V: TRBV28
size: .
D: .
J: TRBJ2-3
CDR3: CASSFGPGSSTDTQYF
DNA: TGTGCCAGCAGTTTTGGCCCGGGGAGTAGCACAGATACGCAGTATTTT

V: TRBV6-5
size: .
D: .
J: TRBJ1-2
CDR3: CASKDRSGWGYTF
DNA: TGTGCCTCCAAGGATCGGTCCGGCTGGGGCTACACCTTC

V: TRBV5-1
size: few
D: TRBD1
J: TRBJ2-5
CDR3: CASSSDRGLDQYF
DNA: TGCGCCAGCAGCTCAGACAGGGGCTTGGACCAGTACTTC

V: TRBV29-1
size: few
D: .
J: TRBJ1-5
CDR3: CSVSDGFLGNQPQHF
DNA: TGCAGCGTTTCGGACGGGTTTCTAGGCAATCAGCCCCAGCATTTT

V: TRBV20-1
size: .
D: .
J: TRBJ1-5
CDR3: CSARDRRGGNQPQHF
DNA: TGCAGTGCTAGAGATCGCAGGGGTGGCAATCAGCCCCAGCATTTT

V: TRBV28
size: few
D: .
J: TRBJ1-1
CDR3: CASSLTGTSEAFF
DNA: TGTGCCAGCAGTTTAACTGGGACATCTGAAGCTTTCTTT

V: TRBV11-2
size: few
D: .
J: TRBJ2-1
CDR3: CASSGGYSYNEQFF
DNA: TGTGCCAGCAGCGGGGGCTACTCCTACAATGAGCAGTTCTTC

V: TRBV18
size: .
D: TRBD1
J: TRBJ2-5
CDR3: CASSSPGQGKETQYF
DNA: TGTGCCAGCTCATCCCCGGGACAGGGGAAAGAGACCCAGTACTTC

V: TRBV6-2/TRBV6-3
size: .
D: TRBD1
J: TRBJ2-4
CDR3: CASSYRDRGNIQYF
DNA: TGTGCCAGCAGTTACCGCGACAGGGGAAACATTCAGTACTTC

V: TRBV5-1
size: .
D: TRBD1
J: TRBJ2-1
CDR3: CASSLDRTGGDGYNEQFF
DNA: TGCGCCAGCAGCTTGGACCGGACAGGGGGAGATGGATACAATGAGCAGTTCTTC

V: TRBV7-6
size: .
D: TRBD1
J: TRBJ2-7
CDR3: CASSFTGGRGEQYF
DNA: TGTGCCAGCAGCTTTACAGGGGGCCGAGGCGAGCAGTACTTC

V: TRBV5-8
size: many
D: .
J: TRBJ1-4
CDR3: CASSLKGGRF
DNA: TGTGCCAGCAGCTTAAAGGGAGGTCGTTTT

V: TRBV27
size: few
D: .
J: TRBJ2-2
CDR3: CASSLSSDFTGELFF
DNA: TGTGCCAGCAGTTTATCGAGTGATTTCACCGGGGAGCTGTTTTTT

V: TRBV7-2
size: .
D: TRBD1
J: TRBJ1-2
CDR3: CASSLTAGQGYGYTF
DNA: TGTGCCAGCAGCTTAACAGCCGGACAGGGCTATGGCTACACCTTC

V: TRBV20-1
size: few
D: .
J: TRBJ2-1
CDR3: CSASPPGATYNEQFF
DNA: TGCAGTGCTAGCCCTCCGGGGGCTACATACAATGAGCAGTTCTTC

V: TRBV20-1
size: few
D: TRBD2
J: TRBJ2-1
CDR3: CSAWTSGGANEQFF
DNA: TGCAGTGCTTGGACTAGCGGGGGGGCAAATGAGCAGTTCTTC

V: TRBV5-1
size: .
D: .
J: TRBJ2-7
CDR3: CASSSPEAPYEQYF
DNA: TGCGCCAGCAGCTCGCCGGAGGCCCCCTACGAGCAGTACTTC

V: TRBV6-2/TRBV6-3
size: few
D: TRBD1
J: TRBJ1-5
CDR3: CASSSGGGGQPQHF
DNA: TGTGCCAGCAGTTCAGGGGGCGGGGGTCAGCCCCAGCATTTT

V: TRBV21-1
size: .
D: .
J: TRBJ1-5
CDR3: CASSKEGDQPQHF
DNA: TGTGCCAGCAGCAAAGAGGGGGATCAGCCCCAGCATTTT

V: TRBV27
size: .
D: TRBD1
J: TRBJ2-2
CDR3: CASTSGQGHTGELFF
DNA: TGTGCCAGCACCTCCGGACAGGGGCACACCGGGGAGCTGTTTTTT

V: TRBV5-1
size: few
D: TRBD1
J: TRBJ2-7
CDR3: CASRPGQLVYEQYF
DNA: TGCGCCAGCAGACCGGGACAGTTGGTCTACGAGCAGTACTTC

V: TRBV6-2/TRBV6-3
size: few
D: .
J: TRBJ1-1
CDR3: CASSYSFVGTTPEAFF
DNA: TGTGCCAGCAGTTACTCTTTCGTCGGGACCACCCCCGAAGCTTTCTTT